A selection of T cell receptor beta chains follows, all from one sample in a study of T cells in Graves' hyperthyroidism and ophthalmopathy. TCRdb re-analysed the multiplex PCR reads in MiXCR, keeping a single row per CDR3 protein. The sample contains roughly 570,000 distinct CDR3 sequences, 35% to 55% of which appear only once. Material: peripheral blood or thyroid tissue (not recorded which). All receptors derive from a woman aged 18 to 35 with Graves' hyperthyroidism. Both conserved end residues are part of each CDR3. D genes are given only for firm matches. Some rows have no size entry. The others give once, few or many, or a class for an expanded clone.

size | J | V | D | CDR3 | DNA
- | TRBJ2-5 | TRBV4-1 | TRBD2 | CASSQEFASGRTGETQYF | TGCGCCAGCAGCCAAGAGTTTGCTAGCGGGAGGACGGGGGAGACCCAGTACTTC
many | TRBJ2-2 | TRBV6-6 | - | CASSYSRAGELFF | TGTGCCAGCAGTTACTCGAGGGCGGGCGAGCTGTTTTTT
many | TRBJ1-5 | TRBV19 | - | CASSIVGRNQPQHF | TGTGCCAGTAGTATAGTGGGACGCAATCAGCCCCAGCATTTT
many | TRBJ2-7 | TRBV6-6 | TRBD1 | CASSYTGGSDEQYF | TGTGCCAGCAGTTATACAGGGGGCTCCGACGAGCAGTACTTC
many | TRBJ1-4 | TRBV12-3/TRBV12-4 | - | CASSPQGGTNEKLFF | TGTGCCAGCAGTCCACAGGGAGGGACTAATGAAAAACTGTTTTTT
- | TRBJ1-5 | TRBV2 | - | CASRDLGSLSNQPQHF | TGTGCCAGCCGCGATCTAGGTAGTCTTAGCAATCAGCCCCAGCATTTT
many | TRBJ2-5 | TRBV9 | TRBD2 | CASSVGGTSGQETQYF | TGTGCCAGCAGCGTAGGGGGGACTAGCGGACAAGAGACCCAGTACTTC
- | TRBJ2-5 | TRBV7-9 | - | CASSLNTGETQYF | TGTGCCAGCAGCTTGAACACGGGGGAGACCCAGTACTTC
many | TRBJ2-7 | TRBV12-5 | - | CASGFSYEQYF | TGTGCTAGTGGTTTTTCCTACGAGCAGTACTTC
- | TRBJ1-1 | TRBV29-1 | - | CSVVDGPLEAFF | TGCAGCGTTGTGGACGGACCGCTAGAAGCTTTCTTT
- | TRBJ2-7 | TRBV6-5 | TRBD1 | CASSYRGGQGAMGREQYF | TGTGCCAGCAGTTACCGGGGAGGACAGGGGGCGATGGGTAGGGAGCAGTACTTC
- | TRBJ2-1 | TRBV4-2 | TRBD1 | CASSRRTGGNEQFF | TGTGCCAGCAGCCGTCGGACAGGGGGCAATGAGCAGTTCTTC
many | TRBJ1-5 | TRBV27 | - | CASSSTGTNQPQHF | TGTGCCAGCAGTTCGACAGGTACCAATCAGCCCCAGCATTTT
- | TRBJ1-1 | TRBV20-1 | TRBD1 | CSANPVQGASTEAFF | TGCAGTGCTAACCCAGTACAGGGGGCTAGCACTGAAGCTTTCTTT
once | TRBJ1-2 | TRBV24-1 | - | CATSDPVSGEVGYTF | TGTGCCACCAGTGACCCTGTGAGCGGGGAAGTCGGCTACACCTTC
many | TRBJ2-7 | TRBV5-1 | - | CASSRRDHGDEQYF | TGCGCCAGCAGCAGGCGGGACCATGGTGACGAGCAGTACTTC
once | TRBJ2-5 | TRBV7-9 | TRBD2 | CASRGGIYNEQYF | TGTGCCAGCAGGGGGGGGATCTACAATGAGCAGTACTTC